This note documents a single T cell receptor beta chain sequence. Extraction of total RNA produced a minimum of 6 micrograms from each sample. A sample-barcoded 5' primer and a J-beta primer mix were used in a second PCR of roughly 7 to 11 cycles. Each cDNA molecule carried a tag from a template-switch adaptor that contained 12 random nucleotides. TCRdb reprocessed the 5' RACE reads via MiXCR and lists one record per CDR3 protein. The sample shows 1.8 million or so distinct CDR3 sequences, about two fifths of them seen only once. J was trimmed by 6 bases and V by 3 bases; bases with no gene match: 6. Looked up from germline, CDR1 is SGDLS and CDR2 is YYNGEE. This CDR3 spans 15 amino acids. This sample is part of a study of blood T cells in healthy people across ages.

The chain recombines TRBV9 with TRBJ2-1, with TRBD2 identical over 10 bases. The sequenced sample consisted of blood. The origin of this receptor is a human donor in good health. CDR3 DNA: TGTGCCAGCAGCGCCACTAGCGGGACGTCCAATGAGCAGTTCTTC. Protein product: CASSATSGTSNEQFF. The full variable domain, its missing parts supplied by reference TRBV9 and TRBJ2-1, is DSGVTQTPKHLITATGQRVTLRCSPRSGDLSVYWYQQSLDQGLQFLIQYYNGEERAKGNILERFSAQQFPDLHSELNLSSLELGDSALYFCASSATSGTSNEQFFGPGTRLTVL.